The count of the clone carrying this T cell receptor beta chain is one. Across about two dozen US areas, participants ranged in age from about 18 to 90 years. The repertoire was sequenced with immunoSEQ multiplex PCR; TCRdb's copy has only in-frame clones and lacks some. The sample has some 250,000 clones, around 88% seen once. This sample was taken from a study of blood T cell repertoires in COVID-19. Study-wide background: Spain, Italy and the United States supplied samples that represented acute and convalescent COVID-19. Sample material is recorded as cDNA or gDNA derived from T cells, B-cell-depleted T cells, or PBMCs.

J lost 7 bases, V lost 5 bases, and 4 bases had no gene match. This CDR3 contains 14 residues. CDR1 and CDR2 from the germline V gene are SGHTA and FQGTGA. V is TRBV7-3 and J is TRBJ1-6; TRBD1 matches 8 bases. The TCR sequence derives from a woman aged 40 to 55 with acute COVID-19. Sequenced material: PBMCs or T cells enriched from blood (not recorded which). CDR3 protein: CASSLGQENSPLHF. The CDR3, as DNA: TGTGCCAGCAGCCTGGGACAGGAAAATTCACCCCTCCACTTT.